The clone carrying this T cell receptor beta chain was found a few times. CD4+ or CD8+ T cells, 1 million per library, were used for sorted libraries. Each CDR3 protein gets one entry after TCRdb re-called the 5' RACE reads with MiXCR. The sample lists 40,000 or so distinct CDR3 sequences, about 4.4% occurring once. Germline CDR1 reads KGHSH; CDR2 reads LQKENI. Trimming removed 3 bases at V and 7 bases at J, with 10 bases between. CDR3 length equals 14 residues. The record originates from a study of neurological immune-mediated disorders. The material sequenced was CD4+ T cells from blood. This rearrangement joins TRBV18 to TRBJ1-6, with D possibly matching TRBD1 (5 bases). This TCR derives from a man younger than 30 in good health. CDR3: CASSPRVENSPLHF. In DNA form, the CDR3 reads TGTGCCAGCTCACCCAGGGTAGAGAATTCACCCCTCCACTTT.